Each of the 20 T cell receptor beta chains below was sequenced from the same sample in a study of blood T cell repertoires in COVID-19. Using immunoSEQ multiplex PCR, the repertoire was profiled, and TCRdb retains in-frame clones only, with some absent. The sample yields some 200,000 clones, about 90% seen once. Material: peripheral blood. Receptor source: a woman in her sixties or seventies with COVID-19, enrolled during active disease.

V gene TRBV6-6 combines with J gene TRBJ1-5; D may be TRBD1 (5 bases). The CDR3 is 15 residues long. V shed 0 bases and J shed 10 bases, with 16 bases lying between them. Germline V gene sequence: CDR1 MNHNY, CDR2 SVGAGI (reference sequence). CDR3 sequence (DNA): TGTGCCAGCAGTTACTCTCCGGACACGGCGCAACCCCAGCATTTT. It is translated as CASSYSPDTAQPQHF.

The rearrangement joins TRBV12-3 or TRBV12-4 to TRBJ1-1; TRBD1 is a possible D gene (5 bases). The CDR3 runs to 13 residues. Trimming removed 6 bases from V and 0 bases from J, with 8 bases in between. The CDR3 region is CASSETVNTEAFF. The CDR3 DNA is TGTGCCAGCAGCGAGACAGTGAACACTGAAGCTTTCTTT.

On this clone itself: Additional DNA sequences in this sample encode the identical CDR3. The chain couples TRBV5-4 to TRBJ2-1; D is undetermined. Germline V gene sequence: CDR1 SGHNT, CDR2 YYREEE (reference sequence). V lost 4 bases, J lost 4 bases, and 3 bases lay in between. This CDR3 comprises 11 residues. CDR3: CASSLYNEQFF. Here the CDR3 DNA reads TGTGCCAGCAGCCTTTACAATGAGCAGTTCTTC.

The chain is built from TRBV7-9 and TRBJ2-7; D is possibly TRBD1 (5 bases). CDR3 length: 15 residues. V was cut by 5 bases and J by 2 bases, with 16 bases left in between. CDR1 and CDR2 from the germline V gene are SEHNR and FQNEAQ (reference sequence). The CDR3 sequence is CASSRGTGSAYEQYF. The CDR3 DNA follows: TGTGCCAGCAGCAGGGGCACAGGAAGCGCCTACGAGCAGTACTTC.

The CDR3 is CSATGNQPQHF. CDR3 coding DNA: TGCAGTGCTACCGGGAATCAGCCCCAGCATTTT. The chain recombines TRBV20-1 with TRBJ1-5; D unclear. Per germline, CDR1 DFQATT and CDR2 SNEGSKA (reference sequence). This CDR3 is built from 11 residues. V dropped 4 bases and J dropped 4 bases, with 5 bases sitting between them.

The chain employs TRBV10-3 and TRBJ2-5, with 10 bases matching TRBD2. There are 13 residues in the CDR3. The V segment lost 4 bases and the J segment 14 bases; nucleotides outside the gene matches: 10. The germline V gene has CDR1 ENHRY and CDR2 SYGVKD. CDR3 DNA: TGTGCCATCAGTGGAAGAGCGGGAGGGTCCGCATACTTC. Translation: CAISGRAGGSAYF.

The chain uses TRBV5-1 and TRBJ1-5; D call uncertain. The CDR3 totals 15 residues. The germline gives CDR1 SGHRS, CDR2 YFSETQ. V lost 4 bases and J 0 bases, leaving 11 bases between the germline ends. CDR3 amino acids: CASSQDGISNQPQHF. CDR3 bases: TGCGCCAGCAGCCAGGACGGGATTAGCAATCAGCCCCAGCATTTT.

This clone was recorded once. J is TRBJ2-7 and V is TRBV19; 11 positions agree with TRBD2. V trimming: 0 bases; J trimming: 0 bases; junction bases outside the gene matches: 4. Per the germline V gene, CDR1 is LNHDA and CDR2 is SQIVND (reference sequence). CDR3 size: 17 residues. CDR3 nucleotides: TGTGCCAGTAGTATAGATCCGGGACTAGCGGTCTCCTACGAGCAGTACTTC. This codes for CASSIDPGLAVSYEQYF.

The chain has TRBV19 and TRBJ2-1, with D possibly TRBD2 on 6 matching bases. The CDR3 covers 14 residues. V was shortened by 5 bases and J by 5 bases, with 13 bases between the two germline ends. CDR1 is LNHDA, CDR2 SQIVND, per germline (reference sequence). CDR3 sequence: CASSGRGQDNEQFF. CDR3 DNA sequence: TGTGCCAGTAGTGGGCGGGGCCAAGACAATGAGCAGTTCTTC.

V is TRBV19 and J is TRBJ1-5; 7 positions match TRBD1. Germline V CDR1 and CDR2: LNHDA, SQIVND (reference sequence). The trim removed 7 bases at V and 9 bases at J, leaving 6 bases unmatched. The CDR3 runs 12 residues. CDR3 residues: CASTTGRRPQHF. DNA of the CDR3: TGTGCCAGTACGACAGGGCGCCGGCCCCAGCATTTT.

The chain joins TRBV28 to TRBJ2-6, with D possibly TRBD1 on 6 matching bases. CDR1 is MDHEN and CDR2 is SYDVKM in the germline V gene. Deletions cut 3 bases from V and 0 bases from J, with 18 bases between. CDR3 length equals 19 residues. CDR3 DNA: TGTGCCAGCAGTTTCCTAAAGGGGGACACCCTCTCTGGGGCCAACGTCCTGACTTTC. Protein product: CASSFLKGDTLSGANVLTF.

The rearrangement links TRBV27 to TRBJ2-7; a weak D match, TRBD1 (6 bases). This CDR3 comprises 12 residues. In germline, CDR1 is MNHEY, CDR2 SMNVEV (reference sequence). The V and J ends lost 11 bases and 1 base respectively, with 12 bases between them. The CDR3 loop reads CAAGTKSYEQYF. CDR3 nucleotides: TGTGCCGCCGGGACAAAGTCCTACGAGCAGTACTTC.

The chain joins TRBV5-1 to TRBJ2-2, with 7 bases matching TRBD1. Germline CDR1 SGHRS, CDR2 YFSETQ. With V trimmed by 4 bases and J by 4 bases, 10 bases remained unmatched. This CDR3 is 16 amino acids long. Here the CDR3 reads CASSNYRGHSTGELFF. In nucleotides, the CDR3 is TGCGCCAGCAGCAATTACAGGGGACATAGCACCGGGGAGCTGTTTTTT.

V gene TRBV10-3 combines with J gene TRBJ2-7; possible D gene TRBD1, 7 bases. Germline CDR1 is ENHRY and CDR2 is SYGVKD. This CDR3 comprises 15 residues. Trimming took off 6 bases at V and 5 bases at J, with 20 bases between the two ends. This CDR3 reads CAIRRQGLEFDEQYF. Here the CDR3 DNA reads TGTGCCATCAGACGACAGGGACTCGAGTTTGACGAGCAGTACTTC.

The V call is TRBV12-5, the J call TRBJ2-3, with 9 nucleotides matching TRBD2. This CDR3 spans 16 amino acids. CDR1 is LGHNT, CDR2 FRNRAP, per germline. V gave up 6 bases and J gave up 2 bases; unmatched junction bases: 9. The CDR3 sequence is CASGRWTSVFTDTQYF. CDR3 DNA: TGTGCTAGTGGGAGATGGACTAGCGTTTTCACAGATACGCAGTATTTT.

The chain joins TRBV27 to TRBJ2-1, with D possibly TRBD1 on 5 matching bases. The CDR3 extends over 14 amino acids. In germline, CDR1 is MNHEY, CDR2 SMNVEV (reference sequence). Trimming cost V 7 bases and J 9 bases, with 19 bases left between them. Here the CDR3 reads CASTLQGRSGEQFF. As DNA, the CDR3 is TGTGCCAGCACCCTCCAGGGCCGCTCGGGTGAGCAGTTCTTC.

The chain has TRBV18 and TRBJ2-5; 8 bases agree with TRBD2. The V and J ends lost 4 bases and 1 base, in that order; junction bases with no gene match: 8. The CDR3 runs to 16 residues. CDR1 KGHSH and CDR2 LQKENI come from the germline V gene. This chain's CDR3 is CASSHRGSGTQETQYF. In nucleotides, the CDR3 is TGTGCCAGCTCACATCGGGGTAGCGGGACCCAAGAGACCCAGTACTTC.

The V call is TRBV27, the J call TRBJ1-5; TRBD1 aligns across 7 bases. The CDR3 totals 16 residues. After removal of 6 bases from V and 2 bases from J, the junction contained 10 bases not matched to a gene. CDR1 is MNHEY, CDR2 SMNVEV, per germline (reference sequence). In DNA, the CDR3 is TGTGCCAGCAGAAAAACAGGGGCAGGCGGCAATCAGCCCCAGCATTTT. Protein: CASRKTGAGGNQPQHF.

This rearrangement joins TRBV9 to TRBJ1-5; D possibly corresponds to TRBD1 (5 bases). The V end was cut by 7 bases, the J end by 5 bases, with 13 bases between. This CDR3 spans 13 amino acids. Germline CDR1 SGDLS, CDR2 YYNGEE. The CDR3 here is CASASGGDQPQHF. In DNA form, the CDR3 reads TGTGCCAGCGCGAGCGGGGGAGATCAGCCCCAGCATTTT.

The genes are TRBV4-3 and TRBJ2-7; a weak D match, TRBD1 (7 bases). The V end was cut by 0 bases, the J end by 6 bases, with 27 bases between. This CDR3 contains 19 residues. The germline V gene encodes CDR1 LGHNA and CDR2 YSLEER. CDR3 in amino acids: CASSQEILSGLRYRGEQYF. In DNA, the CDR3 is TGCGCCAGCAGCCAAGAGATCCTATCGGGACTCCGCTACAGGGGCGAGCAGTACTTC.